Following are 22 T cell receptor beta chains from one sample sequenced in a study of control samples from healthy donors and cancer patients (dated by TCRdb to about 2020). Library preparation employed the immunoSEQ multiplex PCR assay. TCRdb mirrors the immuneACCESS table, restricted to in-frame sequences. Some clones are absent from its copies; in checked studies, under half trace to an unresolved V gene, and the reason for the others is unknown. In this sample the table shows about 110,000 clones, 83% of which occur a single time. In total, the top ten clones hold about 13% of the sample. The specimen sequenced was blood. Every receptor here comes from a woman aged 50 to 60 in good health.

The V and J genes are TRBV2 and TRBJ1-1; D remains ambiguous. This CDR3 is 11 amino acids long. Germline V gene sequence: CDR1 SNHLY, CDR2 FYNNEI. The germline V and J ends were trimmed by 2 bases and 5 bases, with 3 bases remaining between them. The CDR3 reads CASSESTEAFF. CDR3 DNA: TGTGCCAGCAGTGAATCTACTGAAGCTTTCTTT.

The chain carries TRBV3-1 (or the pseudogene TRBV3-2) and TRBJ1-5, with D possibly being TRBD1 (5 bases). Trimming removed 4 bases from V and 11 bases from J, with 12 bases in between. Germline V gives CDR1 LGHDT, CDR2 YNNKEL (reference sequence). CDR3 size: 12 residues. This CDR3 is CASSPAGGTQHF. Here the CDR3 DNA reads TGTGCCAGCAGCCCCGCCGGGGGGACCCAGCATTTT.

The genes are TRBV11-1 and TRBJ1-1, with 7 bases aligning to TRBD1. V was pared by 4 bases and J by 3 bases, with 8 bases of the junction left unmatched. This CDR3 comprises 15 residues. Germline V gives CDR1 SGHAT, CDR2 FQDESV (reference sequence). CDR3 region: CASSYIYRGDTEAFF. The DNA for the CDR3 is TGTGCCAGCAGCTACATTTACAGGGGAGACACTGAAGCTTTCTTT. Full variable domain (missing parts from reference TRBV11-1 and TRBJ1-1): EAEVAQSPRYKITEKSQAVAFWCDPISGHATLYWYRQILGQGPELLVQFQDESVVDDSQLPKDRFSAERLKGVDSTLKIQPAELGDSAMYLCASSYIYRGDTEAFFGQGTRLTVV.

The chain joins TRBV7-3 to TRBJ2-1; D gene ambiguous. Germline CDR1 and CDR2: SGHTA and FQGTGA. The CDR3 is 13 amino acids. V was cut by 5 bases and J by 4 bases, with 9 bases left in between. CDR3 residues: CASSPGPYNEQFF. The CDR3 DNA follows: TGTGCCAGCAGCCCCGGACCTTACAATGAGCAGTTCTTC.

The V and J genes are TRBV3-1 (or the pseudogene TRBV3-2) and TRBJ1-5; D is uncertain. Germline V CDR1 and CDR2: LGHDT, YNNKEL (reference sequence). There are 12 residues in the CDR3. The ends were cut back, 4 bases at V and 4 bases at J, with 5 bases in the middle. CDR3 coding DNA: TGTGCCAGCAGCCTTTTAAATCAGCCCCAGCATTTT. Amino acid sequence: CASSLLNQPQHF.

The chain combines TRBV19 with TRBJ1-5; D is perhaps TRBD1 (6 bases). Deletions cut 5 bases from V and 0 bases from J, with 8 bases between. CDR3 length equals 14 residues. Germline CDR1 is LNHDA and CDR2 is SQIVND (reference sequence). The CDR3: CASSQTGSNQPQHF. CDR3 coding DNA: TGTGCCAGTAGTCAGACAGGTAGCAATCAGCCCCAGCATTTT.

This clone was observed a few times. The CDR3 spells CAWSVTTGWTDTQYF. In DNA form, the CDR3 reads TGTGCCTGGAGTGTTACGACAGGGTGGACAGATACGCAGTATTTT. The chain combines TRBV30 with TRBJ2-3, with TRBD1 matching over 7 bases. The CDR3 covers 15 residues. V lost 0 bases, J lost 3 bases, and 6 bases stayed unmatched. CDR1 is GTSNPN, CDR2 SVGIG, per germline (reference sequence).

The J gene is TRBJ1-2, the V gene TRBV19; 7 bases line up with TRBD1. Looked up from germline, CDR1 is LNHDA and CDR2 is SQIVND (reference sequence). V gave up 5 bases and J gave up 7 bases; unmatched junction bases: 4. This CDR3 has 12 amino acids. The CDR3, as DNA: TGTGCCAGTAGTGACAGGGTCCTTGGCTACACCTTC. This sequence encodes CASSDRVLGYTF.

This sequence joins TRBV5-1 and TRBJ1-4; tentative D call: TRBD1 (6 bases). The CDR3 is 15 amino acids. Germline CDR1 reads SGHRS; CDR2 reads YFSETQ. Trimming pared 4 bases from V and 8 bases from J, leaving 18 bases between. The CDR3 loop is CASSTSQGINEKLFF. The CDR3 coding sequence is TGCGCCAGCAGCACCAGCCAGGGGATTAACGAAAAACTGTTTTTT.

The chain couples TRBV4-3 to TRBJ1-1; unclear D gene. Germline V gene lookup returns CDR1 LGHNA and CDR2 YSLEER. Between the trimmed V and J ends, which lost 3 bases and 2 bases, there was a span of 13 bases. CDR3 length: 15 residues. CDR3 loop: CASSHTHTANTEAFF. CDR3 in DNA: TGCGCCAGCAGCCACACTCACACAGCCAACACTGAAGCTTTCTTT.

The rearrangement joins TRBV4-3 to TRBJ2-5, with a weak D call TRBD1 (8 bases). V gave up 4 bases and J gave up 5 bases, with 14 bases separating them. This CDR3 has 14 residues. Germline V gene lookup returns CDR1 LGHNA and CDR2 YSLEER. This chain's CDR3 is CASSPDRGGETQYF. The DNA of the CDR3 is TGCGCCAGCAGCCCTGACAGGGGAGGGGAGACCCAGTACTTC.

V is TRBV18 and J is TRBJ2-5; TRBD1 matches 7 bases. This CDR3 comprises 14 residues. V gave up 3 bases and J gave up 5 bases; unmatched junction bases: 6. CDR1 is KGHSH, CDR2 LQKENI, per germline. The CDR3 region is CASSPDRSAETQYF. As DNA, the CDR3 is TGTGCCAGCTCACCGGACAGGAGTGCCGAGACCCAGTACTTC.

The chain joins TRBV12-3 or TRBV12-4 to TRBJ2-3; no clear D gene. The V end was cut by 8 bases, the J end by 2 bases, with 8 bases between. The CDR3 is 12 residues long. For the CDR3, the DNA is TGTGCCAGCGGGCCTCTCACAGATACGCAGTATTTT. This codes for CASGPLTDTQYF.

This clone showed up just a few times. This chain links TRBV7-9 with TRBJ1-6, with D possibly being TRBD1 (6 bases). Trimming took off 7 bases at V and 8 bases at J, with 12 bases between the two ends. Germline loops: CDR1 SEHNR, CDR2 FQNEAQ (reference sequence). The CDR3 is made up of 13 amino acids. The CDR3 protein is CASTQTGDSPLHF. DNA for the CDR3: TGTGCCAGCACCCAGACAGGAGATTCACCCCTCCACTTT.

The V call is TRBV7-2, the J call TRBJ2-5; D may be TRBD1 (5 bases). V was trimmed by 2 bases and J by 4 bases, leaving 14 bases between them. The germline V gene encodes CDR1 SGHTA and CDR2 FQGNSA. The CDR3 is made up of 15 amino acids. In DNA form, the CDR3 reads TGTGCCAGCAGCTTATCCCAGGGCTTTGGAGAGACCCAGTACTTC. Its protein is CASSLSQGFGETQYF.

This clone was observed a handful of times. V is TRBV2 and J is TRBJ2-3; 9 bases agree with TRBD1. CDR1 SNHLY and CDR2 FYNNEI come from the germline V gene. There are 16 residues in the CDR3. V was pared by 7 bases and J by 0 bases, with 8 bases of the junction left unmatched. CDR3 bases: TGTGCCAGCAAAGTTGACGGGACAGGGAGCACAGATACGCAGTATTTT. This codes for CASKVDGTGSTDTQYF. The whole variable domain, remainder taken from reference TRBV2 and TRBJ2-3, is EPEVTQTPSHQVTQMGQEVILRCVPISNHLYFYWYRQILGQKVEFLVSFYNNEISEKSEIFDDQFSVERPDGSNFTLKIRSTKLEDSAMYFCASKVDGTGSTDTQYFGPGTRLTVL.

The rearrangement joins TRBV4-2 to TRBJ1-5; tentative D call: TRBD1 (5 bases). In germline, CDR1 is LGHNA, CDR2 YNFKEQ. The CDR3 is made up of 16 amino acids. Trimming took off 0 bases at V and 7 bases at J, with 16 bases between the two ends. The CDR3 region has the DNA TGTGCCAGCAGCCAAGATTACGATCCGGGGCGCCAGCCCCAGCATTTT. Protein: CASSQDYDPGRQPQHF.

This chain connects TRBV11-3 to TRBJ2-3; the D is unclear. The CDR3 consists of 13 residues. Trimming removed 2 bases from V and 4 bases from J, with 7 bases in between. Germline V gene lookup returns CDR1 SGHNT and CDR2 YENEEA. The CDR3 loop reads CASSLRLSDTQYF. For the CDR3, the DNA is TGTGCCAGCAGCTTACGATTATCAGATACGCAGTATTTT.

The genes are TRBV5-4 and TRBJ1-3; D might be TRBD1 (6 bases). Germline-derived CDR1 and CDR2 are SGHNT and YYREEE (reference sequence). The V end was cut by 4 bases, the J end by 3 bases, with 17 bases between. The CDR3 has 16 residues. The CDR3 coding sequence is TGTGCCAGCAGCCCCCCGCCAGGGGCGTTTGGAAACACCATATATTTT. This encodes CASSPPPGAFGNTIYF. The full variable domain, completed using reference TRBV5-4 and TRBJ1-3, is ETGVTQSPTHLIKTRGQQVTLRCSSQSGHNTVSWYQQALGQGPQFIFQYYREEENGRGNFPPRFSGLQFPNYSSELNVNALELDDSALYLCASSPPPGAFGNTIYFGEGSWLTVV.

The DNA for the CDR3 is TGTGCCAGCTCACCCGGGACGGGAGAAAAACTGTTTTTT. Residues: CASSPGTGEKLFF. This rearrangement joins TRBV18 to TRBJ1-4, with D maybe TRBD1 (5 bases). The germline CDR1 and CDR2 sequences are KGHSH and LQKENI. The CDR3 length is 13 residues. V was trimmed by 3 bases and J by 8 bases, leaving 10 bases between them.

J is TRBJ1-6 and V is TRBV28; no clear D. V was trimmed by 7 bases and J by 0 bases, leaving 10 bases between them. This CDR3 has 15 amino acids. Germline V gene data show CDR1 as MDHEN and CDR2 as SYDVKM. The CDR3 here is CASIQGSSYNSPLHF. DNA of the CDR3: TGTGCCAGCATCCAAGGTAGCTCCTATAATTCACCCCTCCACTTT.

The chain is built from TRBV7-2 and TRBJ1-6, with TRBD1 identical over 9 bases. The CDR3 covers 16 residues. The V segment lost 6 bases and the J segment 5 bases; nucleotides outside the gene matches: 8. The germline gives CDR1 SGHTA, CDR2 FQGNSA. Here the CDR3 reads CASSTTGGTDNSPLHF. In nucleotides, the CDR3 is TGTGCCAGCAGTACCACAGGGGGCACGGATAATTCACCCCTCCACTTT.